The 5 T cell receptor beta chains below all came from one sample that was sequenced in a study of long-term antiretroviral therapy in people with HIV (dated by TCRdb to the early 2020s). Sequencing of the TRB variable region was done with the immunoSEQ hsTCRB v3.0 assay at survey level resolution. What TCRdb holds here is the immuneACCESS table cut down to in-frame rearrangements. Part of the clones is not present; checked against another copy, under half of the missing clones reflect an unresolved V gene, and the others are unexplained. The sample yields 25,000 to 35,000 clones; 70% to 90% were counted once. Approximately 8% of the sample is held by the ten biggest clonotypes. The sequences come from unsorted PBMCs, collected 3.2 years before starting antiretroviral therapy. The receptors here all came from a man aged 45-65 years with HIV.

The chain links TRBV5-4 to TRBJ2-3, with a weak D call TRBD1 (5 bases). Germline values: CDR1 SGHNT, CDR2 YYREEE (reference sequence). The CDR3 is made up of 12 amino acids. Deletions cut 5 bases from V and 7 bases from J, with 11 bases between. Here the CDR3 reads CASSIGANTQYF. For the CDR3, the DNA is TGTGCCAGCAGTATTGGGGCAAATACGCAGTATTTT.

This clone has more than one count but fewer than ten. The chain has TRBV6-6 and TRBJ2-1; either TRBD1 or TRBD2 may supply D (5 bases each). The CDR3 sequence is 12 residues long. CDR1 is MNHNY and CDR2 is SVGAGI in the germline V gene (reference sequence). The ends were cut back, 8 bases at V and 9 bases at J, with 14 bases in the middle. CDR3 sequence (DNA): TGTGCCAGCTCCCTTTGGGGGAGTGAGCAGTTCTTC. Its protein is CASSLWGSEQFF.

Details on this clone: Other DNA sequences in this sample translate to the same CDR3. The V gene is TRBV6-5, the J gene TRBJ2-7, with D possibly called TRBD1 or TRBD2 (5 bases each). Germline loops: CDR1 MNHEY, CDR2 SVGAGI. Trimming shortened V by 2 bases and J by 5 bases, and 10 bases separated the two germline ends. This CDR3 has 13 amino acids. The DNA of the CDR3 is TGTGCCAGCAGTTACCAGGGAGCTCACGAGCAGTACTTC. Its protein product is CASSYQGAHEQYF.

This sequence joins TRBV30 and TRBJ1-3; D is uncertain. CDR1 and CDR2 (germline): GTSNPN, SVGIG (reference sequence). Deletions cut 1 base from V and 4 bases from J, with 11 bases between. This CDR3 is built from 14 residues. CDR3 loop: CAWSAPGQGNTIYF. DNA for the CDR3: TGTGCCTGGAGTGCTCCCGGGCAGGGAAACACCATATATTTT.

The chain recombines TRBV10-3 with TRBJ1-2; 7 bases match TRBD1. The length of the CDR3 is 13 residues. V gave up 5 bases and J gave up 5 bases; unmatched junction bases: 5. The germline V gene encodes CDR1 ENHRY and CDR2 SYGVKD. The CDR3 DNA follows: TGTGCCATCAGTAGCGGGACAGTTTATGGCTACACCTTC. Amino acid sequence: CAISSGTVYGYTF.